The source of this T cell receptor (beta chain) is a study of breast tumors, draining lymph nodes, adjacent tissues. Between the trimmed V and J ends, which lost 4 bases and 6 bases, there was a span of 16 bases. The CDR3 spans 14 residues. Germline assignment: CDR1 SEHNR and CDR2 FQNEAQ (reference sequence). Study findings and constraints: Tumor and nontumor repertoires were significantly more similar in luminal-like than in basal-like breast cancer. Tumor TCR diversity was below lymph nodes but above nontumor tissue. Data fit most tumor T cells coming from lymph node, expanding in tumor. Tumor T cell lymph node origin was a supported hypothesis, not proven.

Samples came from axillary lymph nodes draining the breast cancer. There are many counts of this clonotype. Its target is unknown. TCRdb re-derived calls from the multiplex PCR reads in MiXCR, one entry per CDR3 protein. Among 90,000 to 120,000 distinct CDR3 sequences, 21% were seen once, and the ten largest hold roughly 1.2%. The clonotype was recovered from a female donor with breast cancer. Some clones in this sample may be carry-over from other donors' samples. The sample comprised axillary lymph node tissue. The chain is built from TRBV7-9 and TRBJ2-7; D ambiguous. This CDR3 reads CASSSPRHAAEQYF. The CDR3, as DNA: TGTGCCAGCAGCTCCCCCCGTCATGCGGCCGAGCAGTACTTC.